A single sample is the source of the 23 T cell receptor beta chains below, sequenced in a study of response to subunit inactivated influenza vaccine. From the RT-PCR reads, TCRdb called clonotypes with MiXCR, one entry per CDR3 protein. This sample has 650,000 to 700,000 distinct CDR3 sequences, with more than 15% found just once. Sequenced here: PBMCs from blood, sampled approximately 13 days after vaccination. These receptors came from a man aged 50 or older who received an inactivated influenza vaccine.

This chain connects TRBV5-5 to TRBJ2-2; the D is unclear. The CDR3 has 13 amino acids. V was shortened by 4 bases and J by 8 bases, with 12 bases between the two germline ends. The V gene's germline CDR1 is SGHKS and CDR2 YYEKEE (reference sequence). CDR3 in amino acids: CASSRTDRGELFF. In nucleotides, the CDR3 is TGTGCCAGCAGCCGGACGGACCGGGGGGAGCTGTTTTTT.

V usage is TRBV11-2 and J usage is TRBJ1-3; D uncertain. The germline gives CDR1 SGHAT, CDR2 FQNNGV. The CDR3 loop spans 15 amino acids. V was cut by 5 bases and J by 0 bases, with 11 bases left in between. DNA of the CDR3: TGTGCCAGCAGCCCGCCCGGACTCTCTGGAAACACCATATATTTT. Translated: CASSPPGLSGNTIYF.

CDR3 nucleotides: TGTGCCAGCAGTTTGATTTACATTGCGCGGGGGGCCAACGTCCTGACTTTC. It codes for CASSLIYIARGANVLTF. This rearrangement joins TRBV28 to TRBJ2-6; no clear D gene. Trimming cost V 3 bases and J 4 bases, with 16 bases left between them. CDR1 and CDR2 from the germline V gene are MDHEN and SYDVKM. This CDR3 comprises 17 residues.

This clonotype has more than one count but fewer than ten. V gene TRBV11-2 combines with J gene TRBJ2-7; 14 bases are shared with TRBD2. From germline, CDR1 is SGHAT and CDR2 FQNNGV. The CDR3 extends over 16 amino acids. J gave up 2 bases and V 4 bases, and 4 bases lay outside the gene matches. The CDR3 DNA follows: TGTGCCAGCAGCTCCCTGACTAGCGGGAGGGCCTACGAGCAGTACTTC. Encoded protein: CASSSLTSGRAYEQYF.

A few counts support this clonotype. The genes are TRBV10-3 and TRBJ2-2; D may correspond to TRBD1 or TRBD2 (5 bases each). V lost 5 bases and J lost 8, with 12 bases in between. Germline-derived CDR1 and CDR2 are ENHRY and SYGVKD. The CDR3 extends over 13 amino acids. The CDR3 is CAISSGTVGELFF. The CDR3 DNA reads as TGTGCCATCAGTTCGGGGACGGTGGGGGAGCTGTTTTTT.

The gene calls are TRBV18 and TRBJ1-1; the match to TRBD1 covers 8 bases. Unmatched junction bases numbered 12, after V lost 4 bases and J lost 5 bases. CDR1 is KGHSH, CDR2 LQKENI, per germline. The CDR3 is 16 amino acids. CDR3 protein: CASSLYPQGAGTEAFF. Written as DNA, the CDR3 is TGTGCCAGCTCACTTTATCCTCAGGGGGCGGGTACTGAAGCTTTCTTT.

The genes are TRBV30 and TRBJ1-6; possibly TRBD1 for D (5 bases). The CDR3 is made up of 16 amino acids. Trimming removed 8 bases from V and 7 bases from J, with 24 bases in between. Looked up from germline, CDR1 is GTSNPN and CDR2 is SVGIG (reference sequence). The CDR3 bases are TGTGCCCAGAACCCCCAGGGACTCCGGAACAATTCACCCCTCCACTTT. Residues: CAQNPQGLRNNSPLHF.

The chain has TRBV5-1 and TRBJ2-7; 8 bases line up with TRBD1. The junction had 6 bases not matched to a gene; V was cut back by 4 bases and J by 0 bases. This CDR3 contains 15 residues. CDR1 and CDR2 from the germline V gene are SGHRS and YFSETQ. The CDR3 reads CASSRQGRSSYEQYF. The CDR3 DNA sequence: TGCGCCAGCAGCCGACAGGGGCGATCCTCCTACGAGCAGTACTTC.

The chain joins TRBV2 to TRBJ1-1, with D perhaps matching TRBD1 (5 bases). Between the trimmed V and J ends, which lost 7 bases and 7 bases, there was a span of 22 bases. CDR1 is SNHLY and CDR2 is FYNNEI in the germline V gene. The CDR3 has 15 residues. CDR3 in amino acids: CASTVSRGTMYEAFF. The CDR3 DNA follows: TGTGCCAGCACGGTATCAAGGGGAACGATGTATGAAGCTTTCTTT.

Details on this clonotype: A much larger clone is a single base away; this may be a read error. V and J are TRBV12-3 or TRBV12-4 and TRBJ1-5, with D possibly being TRBD1 (6 bases). The CDR3 totals 13 residues. CDR3: CACSLVRGQPQHF. The CDR3 nucleotides read TGTGCCTGCAGTTTAGTCAGGGGCCAGCCCCAGCATTTT.

This clonotype was seen a handful of times. V gene TRBV2 combines with J gene TRBJ2-1, with 14 bases lining up with TRBD2. The V and J ends lost 6 bases and 8 bases, in that order; junction bases with no gene match: 12. There are 17 residues in the CDR3. CDR1 is SNHLY and CDR2 is FYNNEI in the germline V gene. CDR3 in DNA: TGTGCCAGCAGCGCATACCCGACTAGCGGGAGGGGCGATGAGCAGTTCTTC. This translates into CASSAYPTSGRGDEQFF.

This chain joins TRBV6-2 or TRBV6-3 and TRBJ2-5, with 13 nucleotides matching TRBD2. V dropped 6 bases and J dropped 5; count of bases not matched to a gene: 3. The CDR3 runs 14 residues. Germline values: CDR1 MNHEY, CDR2 SVGEGT. CDR3 sequence (DNA): TGTGCCAGCAGCAAACTAGCGGGAGGGGAGACCCAGTACTTC. It codes for CASSKLAGGETQYF.

This rearrangement joins TRBV14 to TRBJ2-3; 7 positions agree with TRBD1. This CDR3 has 15 residues. In germline, CDR1 is SGHDN, CDR2 FVKESK. Trimming at V came to 2 bases and at J to 8 bases, leaving 10 bases not matched to a gene. CDR3 sequence: CASSQNLQGFGTQYF. CDR3 DNA: TGTGCCAGCAGCCAAAACCTACAGGGGTTTGGTACGCAGTATTTT.

This clonotype has just a few counts. The chain combines TRBV24-1 with TRBJ2-1; D possibly corresponds to TRBD2 (6 bases). The length of the CDR3 is 17 residues. Germline V CDR1 and CDR2: KGHDR, SFDVKD. Trimming removed 3 bases from V and 7 bases from J, with 21 bases in between. The CDR3 coding sequence is TGTGCCACCAGTGATCCCGGGAGAAAGGGGATCGGTAATGAGCAGTTCTTC. This encodes CATSDPGRKGIGNEQFF.

The chain couples TRBV6-1 to TRBJ1-6; tentative D call: TRBD1 (5 bases). The CDR3 sequence is 17 residues long. Trimming took 6 bases from V and 0 from J, leaving 15 bases between them. CDR1 is MNHNS, CDR2 SASEGT, per germline. The CDR3 nucleotides are TGTGCCAGCAGCCACGGGACGGTGAGCTCCTATAATTCACCCCTCCACTTT. It codes for CASSHGTVSSYNSPLHF.

The V gene is TRBV6-2 or TRBV6-3, the J gene TRBJ2-7; D tentatively fits TRBD1 or TRBD2 (6 bases each). The V end lost 7 bases, the J end lost 0 bases, and 10 bases lay between the germline ends. In germline, CDR1 is MNHEY, CDR2 SVGEGT. This CDR3 region has 13 residues. The CDR3 sequence is CASKPGASYEQYF. DNA of the CDR3: TGTGCCAGCAAACCGGGGGCCTCCTACGAGCAGTACTTC.

The chain uses TRBV20-1 and TRBJ2-2, with TRBD2 identical over 11 bases. Trimming removed 2 bases from V and 0 bases from J; junction bases left unmatched: 8. This CDR3 is 18 amino acids long. Germline assignment: CDR1 DFQATT and CDR2 SNEGSKA (reference sequence). This CDR3 reads CSARLRLAGPPNTGELFF. CDR3 DNA sequence: TGCAGTGCTAGATTAAGACTAGCGGGGCCTCCGAACACCGGGGAGCTGTTTTTT.

This clonotype has a handful of counts. J is TRBJ2-1 and V is TRBV6-5; possibly TRBD2 for D (5 bases). The V end was cut by 0 bases, the J end by 0 bases, with 12 bases between. The CDR3 contains 17 residues. The germline V gene encodes CDR1 MNHEY and CDR2 SVGAGI. CDR3 sequence: CASSYSLAASSYNEQFF. The CDR3 DNA reads as TGTGCCAGCAGTTACTCGCTAGCTGCTAGCTCCTACAATGAGCAGTTCTTC.

The CDR3 spells CASSPGLAATDTQYF. The CDR3 DNA is TGTGCCAGCTCACCAGGACTAGCGGCCACAGATACGCAGTATTTT. The chain combines TRBV18 with TRBJ2-3; TRBD2 agrees at 10 bases. Germline V gene data show CDR1 as KGHSH and CDR2 as LQKENI. This CDR3 is built from 15 residues. The ends lost 2 bases at V and 2 bases at J; junction bases unmatched: 1.

There are a few counts of this clonotype. The chain links TRBV6-2 or TRBV6-3 to TRBJ2-3, with D maybe TRBD1 (5 bases). CDR3 length: 14 amino acids. V dropped 7 bases and J dropped 6 bases, with 17 bases sitting between them. In germline, CDR1 is MNHEY, CDR2 SVGEGT. The CDR3 DNA is TGTGCCAGCACCGAACGACAGCCCCGGGATACGCAGTATTTT. This encodes CASTERQPRDTQYF.

J is TRBJ2-1 and V is TRBV5-6; 8 nucleotides align to TRBD2. V was clipped by 1 base and J by 6 bases; unmatched bases: 3. Germline V lookup: CDR1 SGHDT, CDR2 YYEEEE. This CDR3 is 14 amino acids long. CDR3 amino acids: CASSLRSGGNEQFF. Written as DNA, the CDR3 is TGTGCCAGCAGCTTGAGGAGCGGGGGCAATGAGCAGTTCTTC.

The chain recombines TRBV7-6 with TRBJ2-1; 11 bases match TRBD2. Germline CDR1 is SGHVS and CDR2 is FNYEAQ. The trim removed 2 bases at V and 11 bases at J, leaving 8 bases unmatched. The CDR3 runs 15 residues. CDR3: CASSLLWTSGLKQFF. CDR3 bases: TGTGCCAGCAGCTTACTTTGGACTAGCGGGCTAAAGCAGTTCTTC.

This clonotype has only a few counts. The chain uses TRBV20-1 and TRBJ2-6, with D hard to call. Germline V gene data show CDR1 as DFQATT and CDR2 as SNEGSKA (reference sequence). Trimming removed 7 bases at V and 4 bases at J, with 11 bases between. The CDR3 sequence is 13 residues long. CDR3: CSGERSGANVLTF. DNA for the CDR3: TGCAGTGGGGAAAGAAGCGGGGCCAACGTCCTGACTTTC.